Following are 14 T cell receptor beta chains from one sample sequenced in a study of shared clonotypes between healthy human individuals. Terminally differentiated effector memory CD45RA+ cells were excluded by CCR7 positive selection of CD45RO-negative cells. TCRdb's table, derived via immunoSEQ multiplex PCR, lists solely in-frame clones and lacks some. This repertoire shows approximately 740,000 clones, more than 85% found once; its top ten account for 24%. Sequenced: naive CD8+ T cells sorted from blood. These receptors were obtained from a man aged 25 to 40 in good health.

V usage is TRBV7-9 and J usage is TRBJ2-1; either TRBD1 or TRBD2 may fit D (5 bases each). Germline CDR1 reads SEHNR; CDR2 reads FQNEAQ (reference sequence). The V end was cut by 5 bases, the J end by 2 bases, with 16 bases between. The CDR3 length is 16 residues. The CDR3 region is CASSAGTEGPYNEQFF. CDR3 in DNA: TGTGCCAGCAGCGCTGGGACCGAGGGGCCCTACAATGAGCAGTTCTTC.

The rearrangement uses TRBV11-2 and TRBJ2-5; 9 bases are a match to TRBD2. V shed 6 bases, J shed 1 base, and the junction held 6 bases outside the gene matches. This CDR3 has 15 amino acids. Germline assignment: CDR1 SGHAT and CDR2 FQNNGV. In nucleotides, the CDR3 is TGTGCCAGCAGTCCACGACTAGCGGTCCAAGAGACCCAGTACTTC. Protein: CASSPRLAVQETQYF.

The rearrangement links TRBV5-1 to TRBJ2-6; 8 bases align to TRBD1. V dropped 4 bases and J dropped 1; count of bases not matched to a gene: 7. In germline, CDR1 is SGHRS, CDR2 YFSETQ. This CDR3 region has 17 residues. The CDR3 reads CASSPGTGVSGANVLTF. The CDR3 DNA reads TGCGCCAGCAGCCCAGGGACAGGAGTGTCTGGGGCCAACGTCCTGACTTTC. The full variable domain, its missing parts supplied by reference TRBV5-1 and TRBJ2-6, is KAGVTQTPRYLIKTRGQQVTLSCSPISGHRSVSWYQQTPGQGLQFLFEYFSETQRNKGNFPGRFSGRQFSNSRSEMNVSTLELGDSALYLCASSPGTGVSGANVLTFGAGSRLTVL.

This clone was detected only once. V gene TRBV9 combines with J gene TRBJ2-5, with 11 bases matching TRBD1. Per the germline V gene, CDR1 is SGDLS and CDR2 is YYNGEE. The V gene end was trimmed by 4 bases and the J gene end by 5 bases; junction bases not matched to a gene: 13. This CDR3 has 17 amino acids. For the CDR3, the DNA is TGTGCCAGCAGCTCACCCAAGGACAGGGGGCCCACGGAGACCCAGTACTTC. This codes for CASSSPKDRGPTETQYF.

The chain employs TRBV12-2 and TRBJ1-2. TRBV12-2 is shown as a pseudogene. This CDR3 spans 17 amino acids. The CDR3 region is CASRSKFRDGANYGYTF. The CDR3 DNA reads as TGTGCAAGTCGCTCAAAATTCCGGGACGGAGCTAACTATGGCTACACCTTC.

This chain uses TRBV5-8 with TRBJ2-1; TRBD1 matches 8 bases. The CDR3 covers 15 residues. The junction had 3 bases not matched to a gene; V was cut back by 0 bases and J by 4 bases. Germline lookup yields CDR1 SGHTS and CDR2 YDEGEE. In DNA form, the CDR3 reads TGTGCCAGCAGCTTGGGGACAGGGCCATACAATGAGCAGTTCTTC. The encoded protein is CASSLGTGPYNEQFF.

The chain is built from TRBV7-9 and TRBJ2-5; D perhaps matches TRBD1 (6 bases). This CDR3 comprises 15 residues. Per the germline V gene, CDR1 is SEHNR and CDR2 is FQNEAQ (reference sequence). Deletions cut 2 bases from V and 5 bases from J, with 15 bases between. The CDR3 spells CASSLRRGSAETQYF. The CDR3 DNA is TGTGCCAGCAGCTTACGCAGGGGTAGCGCGGAGACCCAGTACTTC. Full variable domain (remainder filled in from reference TRBV7-9 and TRBJ2-5): DTGVSQNPRHKITKRGQNVTFRCDPISEHNRLYWYRQTLGQGPEFLTYFQNEAQLEKSRLLSDRFSAERPKGSFSTLEIQRTEQGDSAMYLCASSLRRGSAETQYFGPGTRLLVL.

V usage is TRBV7-2 and J usage is TRBJ2-7, with 7 bases lining up with TRBD1. V lost 5 bases and J lost 2; bases outside the gene matches: 9. The CDR3 sequence is 15 residues long. Germline V gene lookup returns CDR1 SGHTA and CDR2 FQGNSA. The CDR3 spells CASSAKDRVTYEQYF. The CDR3 DNA is TGTGCCAGCAGCGCCAAAGACAGGGTGACCTACGAGCAGTACTTC. Supplemented by reference TRBV7-2 and TRBJ2-7, the full variable domain reads GAGVSQSPSNKVTEKGKDVELRCDPISGHTALYWYRQSLGQGLEFLIYFQGNSAPDKSGLPSDRFSAERTGGSVSTLTIQRTQQEDSAVYLCASSAKDRVTYEQYFGPGTRLTVT.

This clone was observed once. The genes are TRBV19 and TRBJ1-1, with D hard to call. Trimming stripped 5 bases from V and 5 bases from J, with 18 bases between. This CDR3 spans 15 amino acids. Germline V gene sequence: CDR1 LNHDA, CDR2 SQIVND (reference sequence). Written as DNA, the CDR3 is TGTGCCAGTAGTTATATCAGGAAGAGTAAGACTGAAGCTTTCTTT. It translates to CASSYIRKSKTEAFF.

The chain combines TRBV28 with TRBJ1-2; TRBD1 aligns across 7 bases. The CDR3 is 15 amino acids. Germline lookup yields CDR1 MDHEN and CDR2 SYDVKM. The J segment lost 1 base and the V segment lost 3 bases, leaving 5 bases of the junction unmatched. The CDR3 is CASSFDRAINYGYTF. CDR3 in DNA: TGTGCCAGCAGTTTTGACAGGGCAATTAACTATGGCTACACCTTC.

V gene TRBV4-1 combines with J gene TRBJ2-5, with 9 bases identical to TRBD2. V shed 2 bases, J shed 4 bases, and the junction held 8 bases outside the gene matches. The CDR3 runs to 16 residues. CDR1 and CDR2 from the germline V gene are MGHRA and YSYEKL. The CDR3 DNA sequence: TGCGCCAGCAGCCAACAACCGGGACTAGCAGGAGAGACCCAGTACTTC. This translates into CASSQQPGLAGETQYF.

This clone appeared once. J is TRBJ2-1 and V is TRBV6-1; D is possibly TRBD2 (6 bases). V lost 3 bases and J lost 7, with 16 bases in between. The CDR3 consists of 15 residues. CDR1 is MNHNS and CDR2 is SASEGT in the germline V gene. The CDR3 spells CASSEGGVGVNEQFF. CDR3 coding DNA: TGTGCCAGCAGTGAGGGGGGAGTCGGTGTTAATGAGCAGTTCTTC.

The CDR3 nucleotides are TGTGCCAGTAGTTCCCCGCGGGCTACACTGACTAATGAGCAGTTCTTC. The encoded protein is CASSSPRATLTNEQFF. The chain employs TRBV19 and TRBJ2-1; D is possibly TRBD2 (5 bases). V lost 5 bases and J 7 bases, leaving 21 bases between the germline ends. The germline gives CDR1 LNHDA, CDR2 SQIVND (reference sequence). The CDR3 is 16 residues long.

Of note for this clone: Distinct nucleotide sequences in the sample also encode this CDR3. The chain employs TRBV27 and TRBJ2-7; 7 bases are shared with TRBD1. The CDR3 is made up of 15 amino acids. CDR1 and CDR2 (germline): MNHEY, SMNVEV (reference sequence). V lost 6 bases, J lost 0 bases, and 8 bases stayed unmatched. The CDR3 bases are TGTGCCAGCAGATCCGGACAGGCCAGCTCCTACGAGCAGTACTTC. Translated: CASRSGQASSYEQYF.